The source of this TCR beta chain is a study of cytomegalovirus exposure and HLA in healthy donors. Study summary: Drawn from HLA-typed donors, 83 million or so unique TCRs were held in an early data release.

The study's findings and limits: Presence/absence analyses took donor sequencing depth as roughly uniform.

PCR primers comprised 60 Vbeta and 13 Jbeta primers. In the original analysis: An analysis that came later counted some 85 million unique TCR beta chains, about 10 million shared. Assay: immunoSEQ multiplex PCR; the TCRdb copy retains only in-frame clones and omits some. For V, J and clone size, that table is used; D and trimming come from the DNA. The data show roughly 100,000 clones, around 80% seen once. This clone appeared a few times. Its specificity is not known. This CDR3 region has 15 residues. In germline, CDR1 is MGHRA, CDR2 YSYEKL. Trimming shortened V by 4 bases and J by 0 bases, and 9 bases separated the two germline ends. At sampling all donors were nominally healthy, likely with unrecorded immune exposures.

The J gene is TRBJ1-4, the V gene TRBV4-1; a weak D match, TRBD1 (5 bases). The sequence was obtained from a young man in good health and CMV-seronegative. Input material: PBMCs. CDR3 protein: CASSRETATNEKLFF. Written as DNA, the CDR3 is TGCGCCAGCAGCCGAGAGACAGCAACTAATGAAAAACTGTTTTTT.